This T cell receptor (beta chain) was recovered during a study of molecular identifiers for immune sequencing clone quantification. A single record per CDR3 protein comes from TCRdb applying MiXCR to the PCR reads. This table has hundreds of thousands of distinct CDR3 sequences, about 25% appearing once. Many counts were recorded for this clonotype. The germline CDR1 and CDR2 sequences are PRHDT and FYEKMQ (reference sequence). This CDR3 region has 16 residues. V shed 7 bases, J shed 4 bases, and the junction held 10 bases outside the gene matches. The chain couples TRBV13 to TRBJ2-3; 11 bases line up with TRBD2. This clonotype originated in a human donor in good health. Some libraries in this study had Jurkat cell RNA spiked in. Source material: naive CD8+ T cells from blood, with Jurkat cell RNA spiked in. As to subset: FACS-sorted CD8+CD4-CCR7+CD45RA+ naive T cells. CDR3 loop: CASTLGSGGAADTQYF. CDR3 coding DNA: TGTGCCAGCACCTTGGGTAGCGGGGGGGCAGCAGATACGCAGTATTTT.